Sequencing of this TCR beta chain was carried out in a study of blood T cell repertoires in COVID-19. About the research overall: Sites in the United States, Italy and Spain provided acute and convalescent COVID-19 samples.

The CDR3 contains 12 residues. CDR1 and CDR2 from the germline V gene are MNHEY and SVGAGI. V dropped 6 bases and J dropped 6 bases, with 11 bases sitting between them. Worth noting for this clone: Different DNA sequences within this sample yield the same CDR3.

How the authors handled the data: The assay estimated nucleated cells by amplifying reference gene primers. The protocol was immunoSEQ multiplex PCR, while the TCRdb copy is restricted to in-frame clones and leaves out a portion. Clone size and V and J calls were adopted from that table, with D and trimming inferred from the DNA. The sample lists some 230,000 clones; roughly 90% were seen once. The source of this sequence is a man aged 30 to 39 who had recovered from COVID-19. Input material: peripheral blood. This chain uses TRBV6-5 with TRBJ1-1; unclear D gene. The CDR3 coding sequence is TGTGCCAGCAGCACCGGACTGTCTGAAGCTTTCTTT. Translation gives CASSTGLSEAFF.